These T cell receptor beta chains were read from a single sample in a study of blood T cell repertoires in COVID-19. The table came from immunoSEQ multiplex PCR; TCRdb's copy has only in-frame clones and leaves some out. The data contain 100,000 to 150,000 clones, around 82% of them singletons. Material for sequencing was peripheral blood. The receptors were gathered from a woman aged 25 to 39 who had recovered from COVID-19. The CDR3 runs from the conserved cysteine through the conserved F or W. The order of the fields is J gene, D gene, V gene, clone size, CDR3 protein, CDR3 DNA. D genes are given only for firm matches. Clone size appears in some rows only: once, few, many, or a class for an expanded clone.

TRBJ1-4	TRBD1	TRBV6-5	-	CASRDRGSTNEKLFF	TGTGCCAGCCGGGACAGGGGTTCAACTAATGAAAAACTGTTTTTT
TRBJ1-5	TRBD1	TRBV2	once	CASSTTGDNQPQHF	TGTGCCAGCAGCACCACAGGGGATAATCAGCCCCAGCATTTT
TRBJ2-5	TRBD2	TRBV5-1	-	CASTHSGISPETQYF	TGCGCCAGCACCCATAGCGGGATCTCCCCCGAGACCCAGTACTTC
TRBJ1-2	TRBD1	TRBV6-5	-	CASRDRDPANYGYTF	TGTGCCAGCAGGGACAGGGACCCGGCTAACTATGGCTACACCTTC
TRBJ2-7	TRBD2	TRBV2	-	CASQTPSGSYEQYF	TGTGCCAGCCAGACACCTAGCGGGAGTTACGAGCAGTACTTC
TRBJ2-5	-	TRBV5-8	-	CASSSLSETQYF	TGTGCCAGCAGCTCCCTGTCGGAGACCCAGTACTTC
TRBJ1-5	-	TRBV30	-	CAWSGSVNQPQHF	TGTGCCTGGAGTGGGTCGGTCAATCAGCCCCAGCATTTT
TRBJ1-2	-	TRBV5-8	-	CASSLAGFGGYGYTF	TGTGCCAGCAGCTTGGCCGGGTTCGGGGGGTATGGCTACACCTTC
TRBJ2-4	-	TRBV28	once	CASSFGTLAAQNIQYF	TGTGCCAGCAGTTTCGGGACTTTGGCCGCCCAAAACATTCAGTACTTC
TRBJ2-1	TRBD2	TRBV9	-	CASSPRPGGSSYNEQFF	TGTGCCAGCAGCCCCCGCCCTGGCGGGAGCTCCTACAATGAGCAGTTCTTC
TRBJ2-1	-	TRBV11-2	once	CASSLDYYRREEVGYNEQFF	TGTGCCAGCAGCTTAGATTATTATCGGAGGGAAGAGGTGGGATACAATGAGCAGTTCTTC
TRBJ1-5	-	TRBV6-6	-	CASSYDGGNQPQHF	TGTGCCAGCAGTTATGACGGCGGTAATCAGCCCCAGCATTTT
TRBJ2-3	-	TRBV5-1	-	CASSPAASRDTQYF	TGCGCCAGCAGCCCGGCGGCCTCTAGAGATACGCAGTATTTT